This is a list of T cell receptor beta chains from one sample in a study of blood T cell repertoires in COVID-19. TCRdb keeps only in-frame clones here, not all; method: immunoSEQ multiplex PCR. The sample carries about 300,000 clones, roughly 85% recorded once. Sequences were obtained from PBMCs or T cells enriched from blood (not recorded which). Receptor source: a woman aged 50 to 65 who had recovered from COVID-19. Both conserved end residues are part of each CDR3. A D gene is named only where the DNA matches it firmly. Not all rows give a size; the values are once, few, many and, for expanded clones, a class.

abundance	v_gene	len	j_gene	d_gene	CDR3nt	CDR3aa
-	TRBV7-9	14	TRBJ2-6	-	TGTGCCAGCAGCCTGGGACTGGGGGCCAACGTCCTGACTTTC	CASSLGLGANVLTF
-	TRBV10-3	18	TRBJ2-1	TRBD2	TGTGCCATCAGATCAGGGACTAGCGGGGGGTTCAGCAACAATGAGCAGTTCTTC	CAIRSGTSGGFSNNEQFF
-	TRBV27	17	TRBJ1-5	TRBD1	TGTGCCACCCGAAGGGACAGCCCCACAACCAATCACTCGCCCCAGCATTTT	CATRRDSPTTNHSPQHF
-	TRBV3-1/TRBV3-2	16	TRBJ1-3	-	TGTGCCAGCAGCCCCCTGGGAGCTAGATCTGGAAACACCATATATTTT	CASSPLGARSGNTIYF
once	TRBV27	15	TRBJ2-1	TRBD1	TGTGCCAGCAGCCTGGACAGGAACCTCTACAATGAGCAGTTCTTC	CASSLDRNLYNEQFF
-	TRBV15	15	TRBJ2-7	TRBD2	TGTGCCACCAGGAGTGCTTGGCGGGGGGGGGACGAGCAGTACTTC	CATRSAWRGGDEQYF
-	TRBV7-9	17	TRBJ1-5	TRBD1	TGTGCCAGCAGCCCTAAAAGTCGACAGGGGCGTAATCAGCCCCAGCATTTT	CASSPKSRQGRNQPQHF
-	TRBV5-1	16	TRBJ2-2	TRBD1	TGCGCCAGCAGCTTGTCTGGACAGGGCTATTCCGGGGAGCTGTTTTTT	CASSLSGQGYSGELFF
-	TRBV6-1	17	TRBJ2-5	TRBD2	TGTGCCAGCAGTGAAGTATTTGCGGGGGGGCGTGCAGAGACCCAGTACTTC	CASSEVFAGGRAETQYF
-	TRBV27	14	TRBJ2-7	TRBD1	TGTGCCAGCAGTTGGACAGGGACCTCCTACGAGCAGTACTTC	CASSWTGTSYEQYF
-	TRBV19	13	TRBJ2-1	TRBD1	TGTGCCAGTAGTACAGACAGGGGTGATGAGCAGTTCTTC	CASSTDRGDEQFF
-	TRBV6-5	16	TRBJ2-2	TRBD2	TGTGCCAGCAGTTACACTAGCGGGAGATTTTTCGGGGAGCTGTTTTTT	CASSYTSGRFFGELFF
-	TRBV19	12	TRBJ2-2	-	TGTGCCAGTAGTACGTTCTCCGGGGAGCTGTTTTTT	CASSTFSGELFF
-	TRBV30	15	TRBJ1-6	-	TGTGCCTGGAGCGGGAGTCCCGTCGGAGCCTCACCCCTCCACTTT	CAWSGSPVGASPLHF
-	TRBV28	15	TRBJ2-2	TRBD1	TGTGCCAGCAGTTCCGGGACAGAAAACACCGGGGAGCTGTTTTTT	CASSSGTENTGELFF
once	TRBV27	17	TRBJ1-5	-	TGTGCCAGCAGTTTATCTTGGCCTGGGGGGGGCAATCAGCCCCAGCATTTT	CASSLSWPGGGNQPQHF
once	TRBV5-5	13	TRBJ2-2	-	TGTGCCAGCAGCTTGGATTTCAATCCGGAGCTGTTTTTT	CASSLDFNPELFF
-	TRBV3-1/TRBV3-2	16	TRBJ1-5	TRBD1	TGTGCCAGCAGCCAACCAGTAACAGGGGCTCGTCAGCCCCAGCATTTT	CASSQPVTGARQPQHF
-	TRBV27	13	TRBJ2-4	TRBD2	TGTGCCAGCAGTTGGGGAGGGGCAAGCATTCAGTACTTC	CASSWGGASIQYF
-	TRBV19	15	TRBJ1-2	TRBD1	TGTGCCAGTAGTACGGGACAGATTCCTAACTATGGCTACACCTTC	CASSTGQIPNYGYTF
-	TRBV7-9	18	TRBJ1-3	TRBD1	TGTGCCAGCAGCACACAGGGGTTAGGCCTCTTCTCTGGAAACACCATATATTTT	CASSTQGLGLFSGNTIYF
-	TRBV6-5	16	TRBJ1-6	-	TGTGCCAGCAGTTATAGACAGCAACCGTATAATTCACCCCTCCACTTT	CASSYRQQPYNSPLHF
-	TRBV5-4	16	TRBJ1-4	TRBD1	TGTGCCAGCAGCTTCCAGGGACAGGGGAACGACGAAAAACTGTTTTTT	CASSFQGQGNDEKLFF
once	TRBV7-2	15	TRBJ2-1	TRBD2	TGTGCCAGCCTTCAGGGACTAGCGGGAGTCGATGAGCAGTTCTTC	CASLQGLAGVDEQFF
-	TRBV7-2	15	TRBJ2-5	-	TGTGCCAGCAGCTTAGGCACAGGGTCCCGGGTGAGCCAGTACTTC	CASSLGTGSRVSQYF
-	TRBV27	14	TRBJ1-4	-	TGTGCCAGCAGTTTAGGACAGCTTAATGAAAAACTGTTTTTT	CASSLGQLNEKLFF
-	TRBV9	17	TRBJ2-7	TRBD2	TGTGCCAGCAGCGTAGGGGTGGGGAGCGGGACCTCCTACGAGCAGTACTTC	CASSVGVGSGTSYEQYF
-	TRBV19	15	TRBJ2-3	TRBD2	TGTGCCAGTAGTATAGGTAGCGGGGGGGCCGAGGCGCAGTATTTT	CASSIGSGGAEAQYF
-	TRBV7-2	16	TRBJ1-1	TRBD1	TGTGCCAGCAGCTTTCGACAGGGGGCTGGGGACACTGAAGCTTTCTTT	CASSFRQGAGDTEAFF
-	TRBV30	15	TRBJ1-4	TRBD1	TGTGCCTGGAGTCGAGACAGGGCAACTAATGAAAAACTGTTTTTT	CAWSRDRATNEKLFF
-	TRBV27	15	TRBJ1-5	TRBD1	TGTGCCAGCAGCGGGGACAGGGGTCCCAATCAGCCCCAGCATTTT	CASSGDRGPNQPQHF
-	TRBV19	14	TRBJ1-2	TRBD1	TGTGCCAGTAGTATCGTGGGGACAGGGGGAGGCTACACCTTC	CASSIVGTGGGYTF
-	TRBV9	15	TRBJ2-1	-	TGTGCCAGCAGCCCGACAGTGAGCTCCTACAATGAGCAGTTCTTC	CASSPTVSSYNEQFF
-	TRBV12-1	15	TRBJ2-3	-	TGTGCCAGCAGCTTTGCAGTAGCCCGCACAGATACGCAGTATTTT	CASSFAVARTDTQYF
-	TRBV9	15	TRBJ2-1	TRBD2	TGTGCCAGCAGCGTGGGGTCTAGCGGGAGGAATGAGCAGTTCTTC	CASSVGSSGRNEQFF